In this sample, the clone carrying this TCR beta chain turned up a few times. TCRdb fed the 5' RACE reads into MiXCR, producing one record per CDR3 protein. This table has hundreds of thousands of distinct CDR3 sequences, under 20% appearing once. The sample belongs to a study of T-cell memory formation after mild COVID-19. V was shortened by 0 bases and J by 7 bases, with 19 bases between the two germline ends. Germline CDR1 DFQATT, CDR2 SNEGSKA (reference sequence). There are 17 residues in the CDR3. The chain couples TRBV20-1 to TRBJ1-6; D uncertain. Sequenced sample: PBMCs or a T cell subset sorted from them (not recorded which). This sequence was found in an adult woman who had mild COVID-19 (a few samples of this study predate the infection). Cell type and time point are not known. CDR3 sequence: CSARDSRAQPGNSPLHF. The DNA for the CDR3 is TGCAGTGCTAGAGATAGCCGGGCGCAACCTGGAAATTCACCCCTCCACTTT.